Sequencing of this T cell receptor (beta chain) was carried out in a study of shared T cell receptors in the human thymus. The CDR3 totals 16 residues. CDR1 is LNHNV and CDR2 is YYDKDF in the germline V gene (reference sequence). Trimming took 5 bases from V and 0 from J; bases not matched to a gene: 8. The protocol was immunoSEQ multiplex PCR, while the TCRdb copy is restricted to in-frame clones and leaves out a portion. The sample lists hundreds of thousands of clones, roughly 90% occurring once. This same sample was also part of a study on human thymus T cells. This second study says: Healthy Finnish infants having corrective surgery for congenital heart defects served as donors. Resections from corrective heart surgery provided thymus tissue. Gene usage (both V and J) appeared biased in thymic and blood repertoires. As related research reported, thymic repertoires overlapped highly among unrelated individuals.

This TCR was sampled from a boy under two years old with a congenital heart defect. This chain uses TRBV15 with TRBJ2-7; TRBD2 aligns across 9 bases. The sequencing sample was made of thymocytes. Written as DNA, the CDR3 is TGTGCCACCAGCTCCCTTAGCGGGAGTACCTCCTACGAGCAGTACTTC. It codes for CATSSLSGSTSYEQYF.